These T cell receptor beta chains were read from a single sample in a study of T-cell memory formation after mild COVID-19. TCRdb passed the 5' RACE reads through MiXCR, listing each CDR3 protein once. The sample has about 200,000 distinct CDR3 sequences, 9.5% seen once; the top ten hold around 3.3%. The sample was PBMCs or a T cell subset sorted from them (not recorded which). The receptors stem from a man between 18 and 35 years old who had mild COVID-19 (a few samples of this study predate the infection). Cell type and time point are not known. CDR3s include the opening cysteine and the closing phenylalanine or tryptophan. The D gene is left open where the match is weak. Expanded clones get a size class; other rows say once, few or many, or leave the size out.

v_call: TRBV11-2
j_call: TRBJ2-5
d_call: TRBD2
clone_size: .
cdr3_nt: TGTGCCAGCAGCTTAGACTGGGGGGGCCAAGAGACCCAGTACTTC
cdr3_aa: CASSLDWGGQETQYF

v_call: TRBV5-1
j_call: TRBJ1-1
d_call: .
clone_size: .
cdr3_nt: TGCGCCAGCAGCCAAGGACCCATTTGGACAACCACTGAAGCTTTCTTT
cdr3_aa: CASSQGPIWTTTEAFF

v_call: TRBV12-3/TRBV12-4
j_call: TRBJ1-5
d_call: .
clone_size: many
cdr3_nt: TGTGCCAGCAGTTTAGGGGGGAGGGGAAATCAGCCCCAGCATTTT
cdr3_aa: CASSLGGRGNQPQHF

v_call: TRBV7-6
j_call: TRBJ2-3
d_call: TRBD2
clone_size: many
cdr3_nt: TGTGCCAGCAGCTTACGGCGGGGGAGCACAGATACGCAGTATTTT
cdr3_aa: CASSLRRGSTDTQYF

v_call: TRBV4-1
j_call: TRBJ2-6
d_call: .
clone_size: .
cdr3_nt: TGCGCCAGCAGCCAAGATCTCACGACTGGGGCCAACGTCCTGACTTTC
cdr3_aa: CASSQDLTTGANVLTF

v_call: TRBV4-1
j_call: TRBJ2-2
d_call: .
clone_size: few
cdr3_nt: TGCGCCAGCAGAGCGGGTCCCGGGGAGCTGTTTTTT
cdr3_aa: CASRAGPGELFF

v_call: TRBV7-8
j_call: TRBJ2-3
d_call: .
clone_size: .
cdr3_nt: TGTGCCAGCAGCTTGTTCATTGATACGCAGTATTTT
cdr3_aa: CASSLFIDTQYF

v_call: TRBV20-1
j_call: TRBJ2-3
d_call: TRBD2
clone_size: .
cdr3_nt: TGCAGTGCTAGAAGTGTGGCGAGCGGGGTTTCAGATACGCAGTATTTT
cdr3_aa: CSARSVASGVSDTQYF

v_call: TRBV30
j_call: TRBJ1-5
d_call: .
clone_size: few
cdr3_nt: TGTGCCTGGAGAACACAGGGAAGCAATCAGCCCCAGCATTTT
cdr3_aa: CAWRTQGSNQPQHF

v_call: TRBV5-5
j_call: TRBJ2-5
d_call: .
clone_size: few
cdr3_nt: TGTGCCAGCAGCGCTGACTCCCAAGAGACCCAGTACTTC
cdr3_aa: CASSADSQETQYF

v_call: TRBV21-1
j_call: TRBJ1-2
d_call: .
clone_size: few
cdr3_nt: TGTGCCAGCGAACGAGAAATCCGGGACAGCAATAACTATGGCTACACCTTC
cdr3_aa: CASEREIRDSNNYGYTF

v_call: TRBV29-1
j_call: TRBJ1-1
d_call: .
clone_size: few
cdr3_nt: TGCAGCTTCCGCGTTGGAGGAGCAGGGCGAGCTTTCTTT
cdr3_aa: CSFRVGGAGRAFF

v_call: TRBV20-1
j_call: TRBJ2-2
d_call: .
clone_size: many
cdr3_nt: TGCAGTGCTAGCCGGCAGGACACCGGGGAGCTGTTTTTT
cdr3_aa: CSASRQDTGELFF

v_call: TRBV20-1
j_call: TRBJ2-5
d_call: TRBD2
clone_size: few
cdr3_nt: TGCAGTGCGGAAACTAGCGGGGGGAGGGAGACCCAGTACTTC
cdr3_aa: CSAETSGGRETQYF

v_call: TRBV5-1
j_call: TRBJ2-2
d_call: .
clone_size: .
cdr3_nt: TGCGCCAGCAGCTTGGCCCGGACGGCCGCCACCGGGGAGCTGTTTTTT
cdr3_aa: CASSLARTAATGELFF

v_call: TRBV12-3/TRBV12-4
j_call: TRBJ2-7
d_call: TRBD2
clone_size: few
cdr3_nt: TGTGCCAGCAGAACTAGCGGGGGGGCCTACGAGCAGTACTTC
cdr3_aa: CASRTSGGAYEQYF

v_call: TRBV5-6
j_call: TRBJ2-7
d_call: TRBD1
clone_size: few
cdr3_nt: TGTGCCAGCAGCTCCCGGGACAGGATGTACGAGCAGTACTTC
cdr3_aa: CASSSRDRMYEQYF

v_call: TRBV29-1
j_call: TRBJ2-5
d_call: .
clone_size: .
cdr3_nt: TGCAGCGTCCTCGTTGACAGCCTGGGGGCCCAGTACTTC
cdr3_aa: CSVLVDSLGAQYF

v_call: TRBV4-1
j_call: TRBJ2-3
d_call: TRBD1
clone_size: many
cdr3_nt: TGCGCCAGCAGCCATCTCGGGCAGGGGGCTAGAGATACGCAGTATTTT
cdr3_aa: CASSHLGQGARDTQYF

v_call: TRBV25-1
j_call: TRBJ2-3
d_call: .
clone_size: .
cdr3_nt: TGTGCCAGCAGTATACAAGGGAATACGCAGTATTTT
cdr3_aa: CASSIQGNTQYF

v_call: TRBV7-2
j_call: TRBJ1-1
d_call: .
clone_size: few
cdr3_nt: TGTGCCAGCAGCTTCGGACGGGATACTGAAGCTTTCTTT
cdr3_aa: CASSFGRDTEAFF

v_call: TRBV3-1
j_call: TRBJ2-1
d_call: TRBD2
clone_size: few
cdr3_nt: TGTGCCAGCAGCAACATCCCGGGACTAGGGGACTACAATGAGCAGTTCTTC
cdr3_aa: CASSNIPGLGDYNEQFF

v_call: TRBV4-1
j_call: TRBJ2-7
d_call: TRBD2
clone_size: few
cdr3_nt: TGCGCCAGCAGCCACCCTAGCGGTCTCGACTACGAGCAGTACTTC
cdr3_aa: CASSHPSGLDYEQYF

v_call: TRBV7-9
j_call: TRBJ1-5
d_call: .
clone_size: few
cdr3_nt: TGTGCCAGCAGCTCGGTCGGGCGCGTACAGCCCCAGCATTTT
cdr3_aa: CASSSVGRVQPQHF

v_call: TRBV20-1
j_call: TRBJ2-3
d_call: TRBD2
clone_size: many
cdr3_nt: TGCAGTGCTCCCACACGGGGGGGCCTGGCAGATACGCAGTATTTT
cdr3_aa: CSAPTRGGLADTQYF